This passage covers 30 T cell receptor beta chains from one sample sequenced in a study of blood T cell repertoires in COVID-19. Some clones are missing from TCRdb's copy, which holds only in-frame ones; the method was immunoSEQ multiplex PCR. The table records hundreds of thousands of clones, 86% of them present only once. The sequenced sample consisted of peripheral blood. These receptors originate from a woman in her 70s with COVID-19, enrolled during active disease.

The DNA of the CDR3 is TGTGCCAGCAGCTTACCCAGGGGAAGTGAGCAGTTCTTC. Translating gives CASSLPRGSEQFF. V gene TRBV5-4 combines with J gene TRBJ2-1; D may be TRBD1 (6 bases). The CDR3 covers 13 residues. The germline V gene has CDR1 SGHNT and CDR2 YYREEE (reference sequence). The V end lost 2 bases, the J end lost 9 bases, and 12 bases lay between the germline ends.

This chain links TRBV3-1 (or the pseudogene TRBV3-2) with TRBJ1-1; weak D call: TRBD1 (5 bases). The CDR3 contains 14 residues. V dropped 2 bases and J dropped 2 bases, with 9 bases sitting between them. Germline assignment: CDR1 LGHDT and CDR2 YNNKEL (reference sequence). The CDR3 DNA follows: TGTGCCAGCAGCCAATCTGACAGAAACACTGAAGCTTTCTTT. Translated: CASSQSDRNTEAFF.

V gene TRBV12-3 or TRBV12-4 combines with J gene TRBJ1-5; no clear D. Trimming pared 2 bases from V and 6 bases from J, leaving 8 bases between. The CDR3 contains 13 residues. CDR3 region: CASSLSSGQPQHF. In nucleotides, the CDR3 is TGTGCCAGCAGTTTAAGCTCTGGTCAGCCCCAGCATTTT.

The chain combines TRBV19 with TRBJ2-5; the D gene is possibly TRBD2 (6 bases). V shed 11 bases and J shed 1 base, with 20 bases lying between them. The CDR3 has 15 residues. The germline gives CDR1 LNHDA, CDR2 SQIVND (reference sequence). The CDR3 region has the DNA TGTGCCTGCAGCATCGGGACTGCCCTCCAAGAGACCCAGTACTTC. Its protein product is CACSIGTALQETQYF.

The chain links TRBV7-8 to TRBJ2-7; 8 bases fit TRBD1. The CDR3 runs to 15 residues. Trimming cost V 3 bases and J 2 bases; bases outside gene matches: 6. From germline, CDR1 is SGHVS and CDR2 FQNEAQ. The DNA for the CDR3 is TGTGCCAGCAGCTTGTACAGGGGGGCGGCCTACGAGCAGTACTTC. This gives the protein CASSLYRGAAYEQYF.

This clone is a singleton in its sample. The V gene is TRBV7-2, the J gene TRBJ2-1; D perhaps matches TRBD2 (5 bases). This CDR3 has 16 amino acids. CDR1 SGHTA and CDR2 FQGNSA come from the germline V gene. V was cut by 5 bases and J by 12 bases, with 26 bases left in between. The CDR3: CASSPSRAEINLGQFF. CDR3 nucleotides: TGTGCCAGCAGCCCATCAAGAGCGGAGATAAACCTGGGGCAGTTCTTC.

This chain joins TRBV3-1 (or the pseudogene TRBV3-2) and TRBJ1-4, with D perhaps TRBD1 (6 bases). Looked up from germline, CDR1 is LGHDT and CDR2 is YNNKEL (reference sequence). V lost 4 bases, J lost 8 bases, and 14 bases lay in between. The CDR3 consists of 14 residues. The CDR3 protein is CASSLTGYREKLFF. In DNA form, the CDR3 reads TGTGCCAGCAGCCTAACAGGGTATCGGGAAAAACTGTTTTTT.

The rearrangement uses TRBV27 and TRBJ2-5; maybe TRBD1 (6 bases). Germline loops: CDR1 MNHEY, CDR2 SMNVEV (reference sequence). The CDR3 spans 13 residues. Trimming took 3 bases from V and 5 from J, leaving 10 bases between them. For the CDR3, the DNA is TGTGCCAGCAGTTTTACAGGGTCTGAGACCCAGTACTTC. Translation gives CASSFTGSETQYF.

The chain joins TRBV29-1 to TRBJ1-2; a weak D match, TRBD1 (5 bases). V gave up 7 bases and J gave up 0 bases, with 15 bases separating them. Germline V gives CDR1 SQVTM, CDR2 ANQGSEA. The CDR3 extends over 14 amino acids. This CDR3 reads CSGRTGGTNYGYTF. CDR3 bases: TGCAGCGGCCGGACGGGGGGGACTAACTATGGCTACACCTTC.

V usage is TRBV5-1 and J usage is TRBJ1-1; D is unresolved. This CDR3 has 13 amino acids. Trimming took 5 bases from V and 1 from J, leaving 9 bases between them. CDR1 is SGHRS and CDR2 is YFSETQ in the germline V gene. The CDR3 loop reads CASSLPGNTEAFF. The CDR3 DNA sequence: TGCGCCAGCAGTCTGCCCGGGAACACTGAAGCTTTCTTT. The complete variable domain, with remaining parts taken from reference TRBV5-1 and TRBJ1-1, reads KAGVTQTPRYLIKTRGQQVTLSCSPISGHRSVSWYQQTPGQGLQFLFEYFSETQRNKGNFPGRFSGRQFSNSRSEMNVSTLELGDSALYLCASSLPGNTEAFFGQGTRLTVV.

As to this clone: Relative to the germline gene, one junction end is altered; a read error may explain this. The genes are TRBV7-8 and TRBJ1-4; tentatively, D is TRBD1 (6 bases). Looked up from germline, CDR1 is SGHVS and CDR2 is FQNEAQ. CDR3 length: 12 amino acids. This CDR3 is CASSLDTDSPTF. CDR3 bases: TGTGCCAGCAGCTTAGACACGGACAGCCCTACATTT. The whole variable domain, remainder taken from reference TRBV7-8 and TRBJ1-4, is GAGVSQSPRYKVAKRGQDVALRCDPISGHVSLFWYQQALGQGPEFLTYFQNEAQLDKSGLPSDRFFAERPEGSVSTLKIQRTQQEDSAVYLCASSLDTDSPTFGSGTQLSVL.

This CDR3 is CASSREYTYEQYF. The CDR3, as DNA: TGCGCCAGCAGCCGGGAGTATACCTACGAGCAGTACTTC. The V and J genes are TRBV5-1 and TRBJ2-7; D possibly corresponds to TRBD2 (6 bases). V was shortened by 4 bases and J by 2 bases, with 10 bases between the two germline ends. This CDR3 region has 13 residues. CDR1 and CDR2 from the germline V gene are SGHRS and YFSETQ.

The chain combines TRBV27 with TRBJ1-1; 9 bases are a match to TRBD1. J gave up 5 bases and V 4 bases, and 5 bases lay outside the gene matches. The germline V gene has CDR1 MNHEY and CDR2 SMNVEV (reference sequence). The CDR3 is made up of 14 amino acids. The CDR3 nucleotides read TGTGCCAGCAGTTCACAGGGGGCAAATACTGAAGCTTTCTTT. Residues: CASSSQGANTEAFF.

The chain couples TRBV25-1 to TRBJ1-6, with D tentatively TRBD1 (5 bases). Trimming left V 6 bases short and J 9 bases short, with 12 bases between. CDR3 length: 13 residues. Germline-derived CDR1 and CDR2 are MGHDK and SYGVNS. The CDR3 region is CASSRARGSPLHF. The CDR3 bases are TGTGCCAGCAGCAGGGCGCGGGGTTCACCCCTCCACTTT.

CDR3 bases: TGTGCCAGCTCACCAGCAGACAGGGGGTCAGGAAACACCATATATTTT. Translated, it gives CASSPADRGSGNTIYF. This sequence joins TRBV18 and TRBJ1-3; 9 bases align to TRBD1. The V gene's germline CDR1 is KGHSH and CDR2 LQKENI. CDR3 length: 16 amino acids. With 2 bases clipped from V and 4 bases from J, the junction kept 6 bases outside the gene matches.

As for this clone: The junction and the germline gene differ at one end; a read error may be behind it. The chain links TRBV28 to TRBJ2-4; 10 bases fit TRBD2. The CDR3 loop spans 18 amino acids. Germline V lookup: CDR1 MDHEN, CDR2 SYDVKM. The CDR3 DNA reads TGTGCCAGCAATTTAAAGTCTAGCGGGGGCCCTAATAAAAACATTCAGTACTTC. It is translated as CASNLKSSGGPNKNIQYF.

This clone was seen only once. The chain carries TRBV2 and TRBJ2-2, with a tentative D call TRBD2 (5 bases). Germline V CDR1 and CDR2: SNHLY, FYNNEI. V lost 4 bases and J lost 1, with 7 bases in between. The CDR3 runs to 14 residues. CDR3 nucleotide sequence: TGTGCCAGCAGTGTGGCGGGGAACACCGGGGAGCTGTTTTTT. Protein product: CASSVAGNTGELFF.

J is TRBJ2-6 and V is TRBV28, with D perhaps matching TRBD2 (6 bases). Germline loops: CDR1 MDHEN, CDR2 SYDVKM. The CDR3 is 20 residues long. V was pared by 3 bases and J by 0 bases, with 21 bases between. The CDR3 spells CASSFRLVRREVSGANVLTF. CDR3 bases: TGTGCCAGCAGTTTCCGGCTTGTCAGGAGGGAAGTCTCTGGGGCCAACGTCCTGACTTTC.

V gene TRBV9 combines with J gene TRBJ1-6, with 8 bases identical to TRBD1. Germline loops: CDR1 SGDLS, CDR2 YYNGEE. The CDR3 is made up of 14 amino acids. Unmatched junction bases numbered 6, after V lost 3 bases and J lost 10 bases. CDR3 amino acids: CASSADRGQSPLHF. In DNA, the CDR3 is TGTGCCAGCAGCGCAGACAGGGGCCAATCACCCCTCCACTTT.

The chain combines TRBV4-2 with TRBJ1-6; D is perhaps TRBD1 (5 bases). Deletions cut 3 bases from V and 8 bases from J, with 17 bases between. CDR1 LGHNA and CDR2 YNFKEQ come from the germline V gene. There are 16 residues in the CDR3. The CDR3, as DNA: TGTGCCAGCAGCCAGTTGCCGGGACGGGGGGATTCACCCCTCCACTTT. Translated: CASSQLPGRGDSPLHF.

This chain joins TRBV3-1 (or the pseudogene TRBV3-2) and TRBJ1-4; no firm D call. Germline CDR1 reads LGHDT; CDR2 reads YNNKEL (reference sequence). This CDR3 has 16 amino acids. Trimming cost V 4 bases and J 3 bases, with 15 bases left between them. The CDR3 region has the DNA TGTGCCAGCAGCCCTCCGCCTGGGAGGCCTAATGAAAAACTGTTTTTT. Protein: CASSPPPGRPNEKLFF.

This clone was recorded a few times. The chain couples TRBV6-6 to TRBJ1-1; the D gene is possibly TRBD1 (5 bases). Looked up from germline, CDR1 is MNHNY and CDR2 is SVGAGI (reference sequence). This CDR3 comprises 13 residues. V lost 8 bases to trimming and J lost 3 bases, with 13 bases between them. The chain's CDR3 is CASSRQSDTEAFF. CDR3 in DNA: TGTGCCAGCTCCAGACAGTCAGACACTGAAGCTTTCTTT.

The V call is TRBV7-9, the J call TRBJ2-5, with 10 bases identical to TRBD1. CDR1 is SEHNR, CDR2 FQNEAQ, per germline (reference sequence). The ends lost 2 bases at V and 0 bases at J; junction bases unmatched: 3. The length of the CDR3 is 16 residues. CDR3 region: CASSLLTGGYQETQYF. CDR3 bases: TGTGCCAGCAGCTTACTGACAGGGGGCTACCAAGAGACCCAGTACTTC.

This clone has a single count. CDR3 sequence (DNA): TGCGCCAGCAGCTTGGTAGGTTGGCGGGGGCGTCAAGAGACCCAGTACTTC. This encodes CASSLVGWRGRQETQYF. The rearrangement links TRBV5-1 to TRBJ2-5, with TRBD2 as a possible D gene (7 bases). Germline V gives CDR1 SGHRS, CDR2 YFSETQ. Trimming removed 0 bases at V and 2 bases at J, with 17 bases between. The CDR3 has 17 amino acids.

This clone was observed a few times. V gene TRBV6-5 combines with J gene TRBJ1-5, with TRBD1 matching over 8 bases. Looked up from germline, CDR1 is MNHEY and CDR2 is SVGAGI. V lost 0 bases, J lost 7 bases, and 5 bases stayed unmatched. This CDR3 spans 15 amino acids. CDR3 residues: CASSYSDRAGQPQHF. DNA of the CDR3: TGTGCCAGCAGTTACTCGGACAGGGCTGGCCAGCCCCAGCATTTT.

CDR3 DNA: TGTGCCAGCAGCTTTCGGGACTCCCGTCTATCGTTGTTGGGTGAGCAGTTCTTC. This translates into CASSFRDSRLSLLGEQFF. The chain employs TRBV7-9 and TRBJ2-1; maybe TRBD2 (6 bases). Trimming stripped 3 bases from V and 9 bases from J, with 27 bases between. The CDR3 is 18 residues long. Germline V lookup: CDR1 SEHNR, CDR2 FQNEAQ (reference sequence). The variable domain in full, with the rest retrieved from reference TRBV7-9 and TRBJ2-1, is DTGVSQNPRHKITKRGQNVTFRCDPISEHNRLYWYRQTLGQGPEFLTYFQNEAQLEKSRLLSDRFSAERPKGSFSTLEIQRTEQGDSAMYLCASSFRDSRLSLLGEQFFGPGTRLTVL.

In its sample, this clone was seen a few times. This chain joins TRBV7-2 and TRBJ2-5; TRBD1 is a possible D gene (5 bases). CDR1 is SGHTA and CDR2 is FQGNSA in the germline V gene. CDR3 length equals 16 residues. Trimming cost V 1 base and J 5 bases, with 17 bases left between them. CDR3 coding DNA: TGTGCCAGCAGCTTAGGGTTGCGCTATCCAGGGGAGACCCAGTACTTC. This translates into CASSLGLRYPGETQYF.

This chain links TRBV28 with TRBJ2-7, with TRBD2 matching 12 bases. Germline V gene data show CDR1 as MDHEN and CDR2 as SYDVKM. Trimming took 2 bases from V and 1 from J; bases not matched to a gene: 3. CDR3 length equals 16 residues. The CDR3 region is CASSLKLAGGSYEQYF. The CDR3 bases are TGTGCCAGCAGTTTAAAACTAGCGGGGGGTTCCTACGAGCAGTACTTC. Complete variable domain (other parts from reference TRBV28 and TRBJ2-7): DVKVTQSSRYLVKRTGEKVFLECVQDMDHENMFWYRQDPGLGLRLIYFSYDVKMKEKGDIPEGYSVSREKKERFSLILESASTNQTSMYLCASSLKLAGGSYEQYFGPGTRLTVT.

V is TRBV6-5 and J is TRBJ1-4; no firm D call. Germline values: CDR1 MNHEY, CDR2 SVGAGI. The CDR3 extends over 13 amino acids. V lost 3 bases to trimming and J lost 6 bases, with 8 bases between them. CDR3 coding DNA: TGTGCCAGCAGTTATTCGTCGTATGAAAAACTGTTTTTT. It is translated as CASSYSSYEKLFF.

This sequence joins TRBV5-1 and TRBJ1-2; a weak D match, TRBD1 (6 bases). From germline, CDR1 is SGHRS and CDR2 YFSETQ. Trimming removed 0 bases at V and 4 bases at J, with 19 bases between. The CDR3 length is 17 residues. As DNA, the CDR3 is TGCGCCAGCAGCTTGGCCATAACAGGGACCACTGCCTATGGCTACACCTTC. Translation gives CASSLAITGTTAYGYTF.